One T cell receptor beta chain is described in this entry. Its antigen is undetermined. The germline CDR1 and CDR2 sequences are SNHLY and FYNNEI. Deletions cut 3 bases from V and 6 bases from J, with 11 bases between. There are 13 residues in the CDR3. The data were taken from a study of a mutant IDH1 vaccine in newly diagnosed glioma. Study-level background: Patients had eight vaccinations, in weeks 1, 3, 5, 7, 11, 15, 19 and 23. Pretreatment consisted of radiotherapy, temozolomide, or both, with most receiving both. Study observations and caveats: Apparently unrelated to pseudoprogression were changes in the top peripheral T cell clonotypes.

The data were produced by immunoSEQ multiplex PCR, yet TCRdb's version contains in-frame clones alone and is incomplete. Among 35,000 to 50,000 clones, 91% were seen once, and the ten largest hold 3.9%. Time point specified: week 23, last vaccination. Vaccination used 300 ug of mutant IDH1 20-mer peptide per dose, with topical imiquimod. Each tumor in the donors was a new WHO grade 3 or 4 astrocytoma, IDH1-mutant and ATRX-lost. The V and J genes are TRBV2 and TRBJ1-1; D gene ambiguous. The TCR comes from a man in his forties or fifties with glioma. The material sequenced was PBMCs, taken from a glioma patient whose treatment included an IDH1 peptide vaccine. As DNA, the CDR3 is TGTGCCAGCAGTGACCGCCGGGCCGCTGAAGCTTTCTTT. Its protein is CASSDRRAAEAFF. Complete variable domain (other parts from reference TRBV2 and TRBJ1-1): EPEVTQTPSHQVTQMGQEVILRCVPISNHLYFYWYRQILGQKVEFLVSFYNNEISEKSEIFDDQFSVERPDGSNFTLKIRSTKLEDSAMYFCASSDRRAAEAFFGQGTRLTVV.